This TCR beta chain is from a study of OX40 agonist ivuxolimab in advanced cancers. Overall study context: The dose-escalation cohort was approximately 81% male, with a mean age of about 58 years, ranging roughly 20 to 90.

Clones were sequenced by immunoSEQ multiplex PCR, and TCRdb holds only the in-frame ones, with some missing. Of approximately 60,000 clones detected, roughly 90% appear once; the ten largest clones hold roughly 0.56%. If patients had autoimmune disease history or systemic immunosuppression, they were excluded. Findings and limits, study-wide: In the 0.1 to 3.0 mg/kg range, CD4+ and CD8+ blood T cells had expanded clonally by week 6.

The CDR3 is made up of 13 amino acids. Trimming removed 4 bases at V and 4 bases at J, with 11 bases between. The germline gives CDR1 SGHRS, CDR2 YFSETQ. As for this clone: What it binds is not known.

V gene TRBV5-1 combines with J gene TRBJ1-2; the D is unclear. The sequences come from CD4+ or CD8+ T cells sorted from blood, collected in a trial of the OX40 agonist ivuxolimab. This TCR derives from an adult with an advanced solid tumor such as melanoma, head and neck, liver or kidney cancer. The CDR3 sequence is CASSPQLGYGYTF. DNA for the CDR3: TGCGCCAGCAGCCCCCAACTGGGCTATGGCTACACCTTC.